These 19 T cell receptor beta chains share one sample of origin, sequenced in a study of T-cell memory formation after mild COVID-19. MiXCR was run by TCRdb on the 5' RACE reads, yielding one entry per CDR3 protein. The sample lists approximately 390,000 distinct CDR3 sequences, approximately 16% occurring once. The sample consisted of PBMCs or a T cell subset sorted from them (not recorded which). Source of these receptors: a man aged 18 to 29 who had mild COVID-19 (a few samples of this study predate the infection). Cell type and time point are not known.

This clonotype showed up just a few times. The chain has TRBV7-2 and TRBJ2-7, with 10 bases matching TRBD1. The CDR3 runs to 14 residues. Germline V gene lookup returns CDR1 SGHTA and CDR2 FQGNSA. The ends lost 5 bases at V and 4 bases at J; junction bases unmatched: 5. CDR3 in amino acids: CASSPRDRGYEQYV. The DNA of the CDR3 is TGTGCCAGCAGCCCTCGGGACAGGGGTTACGAGCAGTACGTC.

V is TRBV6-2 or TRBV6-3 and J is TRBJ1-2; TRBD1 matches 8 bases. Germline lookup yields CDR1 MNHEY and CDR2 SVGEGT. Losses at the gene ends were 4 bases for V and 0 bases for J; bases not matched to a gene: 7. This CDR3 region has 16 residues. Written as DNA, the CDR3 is TGTGCCAGCAGTTTCCGGGACAGGTTTCCTAACTATGGCTACACCTTC. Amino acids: CASSFRDRFPNYGYTF.

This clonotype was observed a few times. The CDR3 is CASSIIPGQAHQAFF. CDR3 DNA sequence: TGTGCCAGCAGCATAATTCCGGGACAGGCGCATCAAGCTTTCTTT. This chain connects TRBV7-9 to TRBJ1-1; 8 nucleotides line up with TRBD1. Germline CDR1 and CDR2: SEHNR and FQNEAQ (reference sequence). V gave up 5 bases and J gave up 9 bases; unmatched junction bases: 14. CDR3 length: 15 residues. Combining the CDR3 with reference TRBV7-9 and TRBJ1-1 gives the whole variable domain DTGVSQNPRHKITKRGQNVTFRCDPISEHNRLYWYRQTLGQGPEFLTYFQNEAQLEKSRLLSDRFSAERPKGSFSTLEIQRTEQGDSAMYLCASSIIPGQAHQAFFGQGTRLTVV.

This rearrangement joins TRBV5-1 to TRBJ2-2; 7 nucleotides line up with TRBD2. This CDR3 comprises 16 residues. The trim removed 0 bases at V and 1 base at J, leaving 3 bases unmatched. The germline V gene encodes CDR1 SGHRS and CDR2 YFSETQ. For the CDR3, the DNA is TGCGCCAGCAGCTTGGGGGACTACAAGAACACCGGGGAGCTGTTTTTT. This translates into CASSLGDYKNTGELFF.

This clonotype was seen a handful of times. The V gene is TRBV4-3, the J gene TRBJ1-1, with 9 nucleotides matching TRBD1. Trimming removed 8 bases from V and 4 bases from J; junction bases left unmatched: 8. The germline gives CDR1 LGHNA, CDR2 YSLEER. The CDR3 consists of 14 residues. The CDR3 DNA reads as TGCGCCAGCGGGATGACAGGGGGAAGCACTGAAGCTTTCTTT. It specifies CASGMTGGSTEAFF.

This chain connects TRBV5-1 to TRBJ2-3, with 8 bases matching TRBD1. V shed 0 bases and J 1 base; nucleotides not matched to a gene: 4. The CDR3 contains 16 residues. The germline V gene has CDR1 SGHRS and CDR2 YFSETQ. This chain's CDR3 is CASSLAGTGRTDTQYF. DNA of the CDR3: TGCGCCAGCAGCTTGGCCGGGACAGGTCGCACAGATACGCAGTATTTT.

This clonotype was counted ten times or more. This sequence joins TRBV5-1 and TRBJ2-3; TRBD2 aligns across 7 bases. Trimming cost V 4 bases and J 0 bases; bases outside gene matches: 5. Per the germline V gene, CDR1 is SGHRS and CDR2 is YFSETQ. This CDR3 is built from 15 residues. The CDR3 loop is CASSLGGFSTDTQYF. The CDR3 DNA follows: TGCGCCAGCAGCCTGGGGGGGTTTAGCACAGATACGCAGTATTTT.

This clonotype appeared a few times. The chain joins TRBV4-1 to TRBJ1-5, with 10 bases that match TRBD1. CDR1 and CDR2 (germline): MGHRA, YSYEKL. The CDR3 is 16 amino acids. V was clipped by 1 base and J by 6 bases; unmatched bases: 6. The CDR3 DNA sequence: TGCGCCAGCAGCCAAGTGCCCGGGACAGGGGTTCAGCCCCAGCATTTT. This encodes CASSQVPGTGVQPQHF.

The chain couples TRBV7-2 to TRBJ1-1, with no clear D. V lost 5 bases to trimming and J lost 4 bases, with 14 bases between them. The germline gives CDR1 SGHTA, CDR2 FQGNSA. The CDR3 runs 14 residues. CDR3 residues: CASSIPPRGTEAFF. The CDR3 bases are TGTGCCAGCAGCATTCCACCTCGGGGCACTGAAGCTTTCTTT.

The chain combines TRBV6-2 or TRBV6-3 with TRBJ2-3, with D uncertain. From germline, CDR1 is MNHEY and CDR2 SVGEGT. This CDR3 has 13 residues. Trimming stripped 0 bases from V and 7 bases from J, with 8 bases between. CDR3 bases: TGTGCCAGCAGTTACTCGGGAACTTATACGCAGTATTTT. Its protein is CASSYSGTYTQYF.

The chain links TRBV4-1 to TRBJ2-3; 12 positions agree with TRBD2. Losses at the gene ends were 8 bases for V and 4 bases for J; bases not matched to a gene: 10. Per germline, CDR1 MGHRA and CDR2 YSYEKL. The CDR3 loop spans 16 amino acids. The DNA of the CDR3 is TGCGCCAGCCAGAGGGCCCTAGCGGGGGGGTCAGATACGCAGTATTTT. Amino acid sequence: CASQRALAGGSDTQYF.

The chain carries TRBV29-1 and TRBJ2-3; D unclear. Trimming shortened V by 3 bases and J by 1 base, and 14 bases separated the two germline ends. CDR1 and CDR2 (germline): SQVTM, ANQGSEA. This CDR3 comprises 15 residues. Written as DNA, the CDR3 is TGCAGCGTTGATGGCCGGGTTACGGGCACAGATACGCAGTATTTT. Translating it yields CSVDGRVTGTDTQYF.

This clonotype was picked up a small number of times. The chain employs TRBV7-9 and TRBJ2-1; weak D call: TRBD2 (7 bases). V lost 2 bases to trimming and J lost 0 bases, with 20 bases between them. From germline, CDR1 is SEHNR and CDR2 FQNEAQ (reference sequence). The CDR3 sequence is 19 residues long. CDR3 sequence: CASSLRGGAFVPSYNEQFF. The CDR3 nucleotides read TGTGCCAGCAGCTTACGTGGGGGGGCCTTTGTCCCCTCCTACAATGAGCAGTTCTTC. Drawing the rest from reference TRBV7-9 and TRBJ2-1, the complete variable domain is DTGVSQNPRHKITKRGQNVTFRCDPISEHNRLYWYRQTLGQGPEFLTYFQNEAQLEKSRLLSDRFSAERPKGSFSTLEIQRTEQGDSAMYLCASSLRGGAFVPSYNEQFFGPGTRLTVL.

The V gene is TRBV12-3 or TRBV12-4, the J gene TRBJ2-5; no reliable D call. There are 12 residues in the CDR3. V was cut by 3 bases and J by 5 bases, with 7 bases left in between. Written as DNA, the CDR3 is TGTGCCAGCAGTTTGGTGGCGGAGACCCAGTACTTC. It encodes CASSLVAETQYF.

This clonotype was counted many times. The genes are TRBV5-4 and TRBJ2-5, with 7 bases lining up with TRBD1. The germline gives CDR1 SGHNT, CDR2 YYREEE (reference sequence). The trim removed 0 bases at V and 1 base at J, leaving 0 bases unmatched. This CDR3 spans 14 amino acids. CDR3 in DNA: TGTGCCAGCAGCTTGGGGGACAGCCAAGAGACCCAGTACTTC. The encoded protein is CASSLGDSQETQYF.

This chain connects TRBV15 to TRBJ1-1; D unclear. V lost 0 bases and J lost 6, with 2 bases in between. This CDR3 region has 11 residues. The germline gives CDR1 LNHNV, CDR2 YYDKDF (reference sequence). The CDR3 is CATSRDAEAFF. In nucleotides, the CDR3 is TGTGCCACCAGCAGAGATGCTGAAGCTTTCTTT.

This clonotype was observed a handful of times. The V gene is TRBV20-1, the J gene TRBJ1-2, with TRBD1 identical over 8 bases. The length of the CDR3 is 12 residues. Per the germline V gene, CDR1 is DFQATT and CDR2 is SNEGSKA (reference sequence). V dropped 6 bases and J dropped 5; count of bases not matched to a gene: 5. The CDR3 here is CSAVDRDYGYTF. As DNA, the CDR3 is TGCAGTGCCGTGGACAGGGATTATGGCTACACCTTC.

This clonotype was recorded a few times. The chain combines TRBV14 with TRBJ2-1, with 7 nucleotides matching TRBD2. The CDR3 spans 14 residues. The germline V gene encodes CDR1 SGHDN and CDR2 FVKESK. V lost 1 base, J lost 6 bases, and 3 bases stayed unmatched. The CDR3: CASSQVRLANEQFF. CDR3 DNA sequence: TGTGCCAGCAGCCAAGTCAGACTAGCCAATGAGCAGTTCTTC.

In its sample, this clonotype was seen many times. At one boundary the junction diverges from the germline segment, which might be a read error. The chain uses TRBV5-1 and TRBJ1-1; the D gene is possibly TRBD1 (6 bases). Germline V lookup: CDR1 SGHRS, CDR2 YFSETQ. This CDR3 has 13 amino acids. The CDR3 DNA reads TGTGCCAGCAGTTTACAGGGGAACACTGAAGCTTTCTTT. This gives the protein CASSLQGNTEAFF. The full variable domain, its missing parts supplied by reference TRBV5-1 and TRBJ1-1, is KAGVTQTPRYLIKTRGQQVTLSCSPISGHRSVSWYQQTPGQGLQFLFEYFSETQRNKGNFPGRFSGRQFSNSRSEMNVSTLELGDSALYLCASSLQGNTEAFFGQGTRLTVV.